This T cell receptor beta chain came from a study of cytomegalovirus exposure and HLA in healthy donors. The PCR had 60 Vbeta and 13 Jbeta primers. Data came from immunoSEQ multiplex PCR; TCRdb stores just in-frame clones and leaves some out. The sample yields 100,000 to 150,000 clones, approximately 68% seen once. This CDR3 has 22 amino acids. Germline CDR1 reads MGHRA; CDR2 reads YSYEKL. J gave up 5 bases and V 2 bases, and 18 bases lay outside the gene matches. Comment on this clone: Antigen: not known.

Study-level results: The study listed some 160 cytomegalovirus-associated TCR beta chains. Per published reports, the classifier diagnosed cytomegalovirus status with high specificity and sensitivity. When analyzed later, the rates of TCR association showed variation by HLA locus, with DRB1 the most and HLA-C the fewest.

Donors showed nominal health when sampled, although they likely had unrecorded immune exposures. The rearrangement uses TRBV4-1 and TRBJ2-2; 15 positions agree with TRBD2. Sequencing was performed on PBMCs. The receptor was derived from a man aged 25-45 years in good health and CMV-seropositive. The CDR3, as DNA: TGCGCCAGCAGCCAAACCCGGTACCGGAGGACTAGCGGGAGGGCTAGGACCGGGGAGCTGTTTTTT. Its protein is CASSQTRYRRTSGRARTGELFF.